The following is a T cell receptor (beta chain) sequence with its context. Its antigen is unidentified. This record comes from a study of cytomegalovirus exposure and HLA in healthy donors. It was with 60 Vbeta and 13 Jbeta primers that the PCR ran. TCRdb's table, derived via immunoSEQ multiplex PCR, lists solely in-frame clones and lacks some. The sample has 100,000 to 150,000 clones, about three quarters seen once. Per germline, CDR1 LNHDA and CDR2 SQIVND (reference sequence). The ends lost 2 bases at V and 5 bases at J; junction bases unmatched: 10. The CDR3 length is 16 residues. General study results and limits: Exclusion applied to some V segments, including TRBV6-2 and TRBV6-3, as they were indistinguishable.

The rearrangement links TRBV19 to TRBJ2-3, with 7 bases matching TRBD1. Material: PBMCs. The sequence was obtained from a middle-aged man in good health and CMV-seronegative. The CDR3 protein is CASSITGQARGDTQYF. The CDR3 DNA reads TGTGCCAGTAGTATAACCGGACAGGCCCGAGGAGATACGCAGTATTTT.